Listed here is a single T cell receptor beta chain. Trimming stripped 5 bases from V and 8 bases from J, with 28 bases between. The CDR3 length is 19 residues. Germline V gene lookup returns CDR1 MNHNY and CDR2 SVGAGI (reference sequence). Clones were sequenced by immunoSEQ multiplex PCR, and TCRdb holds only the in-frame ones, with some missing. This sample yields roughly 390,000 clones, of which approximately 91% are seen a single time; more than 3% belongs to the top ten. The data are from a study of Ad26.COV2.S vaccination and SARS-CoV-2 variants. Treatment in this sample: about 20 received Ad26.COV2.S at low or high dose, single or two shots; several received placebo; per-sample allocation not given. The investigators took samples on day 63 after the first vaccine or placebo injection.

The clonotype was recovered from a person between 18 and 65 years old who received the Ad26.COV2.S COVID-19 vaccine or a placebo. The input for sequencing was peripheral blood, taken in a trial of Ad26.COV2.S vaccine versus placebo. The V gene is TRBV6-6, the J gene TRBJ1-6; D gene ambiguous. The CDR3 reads CASSPTFFLLATTDSPLHF. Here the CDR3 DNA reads TGTGCCAGCAGTCCTACTTTCTTCCTCCTGGCAACGACGGATTCACCCCTCCACTTT.